One sample yielded the 7 T cell receptor beta chains listed below, sequenced in a study of blood T cells in healthy people across ages. A J-beta primer mix and a sample-barcoded 5' primer were used in a second PCR of about 7 to 12 cycles. TCRdb passed the 5' RACE reads through MiXCR, listing each CDR3 protein once. The sample shows approximately 580,000 distinct CDR3 sequences, 24% of them seen only once. This sample also appeared in a second study, on T cells of mothers and their children.

The sequenced sample consisted of blood. Receptors originate from a boy aged 5-17 years in good health.

The chain combines TRBV20-1 with TRBJ2-7, with D tentatively TRBD2 (6 bases). Trimming shortened V by 6 bases and J by 1 base, and 25 bases separated the two germline ends. This CDR3 region has 17 residues. In germline, CDR1 is DFQATT, CDR2 SNEGSKA (reference sequence). CDR3 loop: CSAESLAGTADSYEQYF. The CDR3 nucleotides are TGCAGTGCCGAATCGTTGGCGGGGACGGCCGATTCCTACGAGCAGTACTTC.

The chain carries TRBV18 and TRBJ2-3; the D gene is possibly TRBD2 (6 bases). V lost 4 bases to trimming and J lost 1 base, with 12 bases between them. The germline CDR1 and CDR2 sequences are KGHSH and LQKENI. The CDR3 runs 15 residues. DNA of the CDR3: TGTGCCAGCTCACTATCTAGCGCGGGCACAGATACGCAGTATTTT. Translating gives CASSLSSAGTDTQYF.

Regarding this clonotype: At one of its ends the junction is not consistent with the germline gene, which may arise from a read error. The CDR3 DNA sequence: TGCAGTGCTAGGGAAGGGCGCGTGAGAACTAATGAAAAACTGCTTTTT. Encoded protein: CSAREGRVRTNEKLLF. This chain uses TRBV20-1 with TRBJ1-4; D is undetermined. The CDR3 is 16 amino acids. Germline V gene data show CDR1 as DFQATT and CDR2 as SNEGSKA (reference sequence).

Here the CDR3 DNA reads TGTGCCAGCAGTACCCCGTCCGGGGGAGGCTACACCTTC. It codes for CASSTPSGGGYTF. The chain links TRBV12-3 or TRBV12-4 to TRBJ1-2, with a tentative D call TRBD1 (5 bases). The CDR3 is 13 residues long. Trimming took off 5 bases at V and 8 bases at J, with 15 bases between the two ends.

This clonotype was recorded a few times. The CDR3 loop reads CSVEEQTYGYTF. The CDR3, as DNA: TGCAGCGTTGAAGAACAGACCTATGGCTACACCTTC. V and J are TRBV29-1 and TRBJ1-2; D uncertain. Germline CDR1 SQVTM, CDR2 ANQGSEA. The CDR3 loop spans 12 amino acids. Trimming took 0 bases from V and 4 from J, leaving 6 bases between them.

This chain uses TRBV7-9 with TRBJ1-1; D is unclear. CDR1 and CDR2 (germline): SEHNR, FQNEAQ (reference sequence). V was shortened by 5 bases and J by 1 base, with 11 bases between the two germline ends. The CDR3 covers 14 residues. The CDR3 sequence: CASSERNWNTEAFF. The DNA for the CDR3 is TGTGCCAGCAGCGAACGCAACTGGAACACTGAAGCTTTCTTT. Variable domain in full (rest from reference TRBV7-9 and TRBJ1-1): DTGVSQNPRHKITKRGQNVTFRCDPISEHNRLYWYRQTLGQGPEFLTYFQNEAQLEKSRLLSDRFSAERPKGSFSTLEIQRTEQGDSAMYLCASSERNWNTEAFFGQGTRLTVV.

A few counts support this clonotype. J is TRBJ1-1 and V is TRBV6-2 or TRBV6-3, with a weak D call TRBD1 (5 bases). Germline values: CDR1 MNHEY, CDR2 SVGEGT. V was pared by 5 bases and J by 4 bases, with 17 bases between. The length of the CDR3 is 15 residues. CDR3: CASSRRVTGRTEAFF. CDR3 DNA: TGTGCCAGCAGTCGCCGTGTTACGGGGCGCACTGAAGCTTTCTTT.